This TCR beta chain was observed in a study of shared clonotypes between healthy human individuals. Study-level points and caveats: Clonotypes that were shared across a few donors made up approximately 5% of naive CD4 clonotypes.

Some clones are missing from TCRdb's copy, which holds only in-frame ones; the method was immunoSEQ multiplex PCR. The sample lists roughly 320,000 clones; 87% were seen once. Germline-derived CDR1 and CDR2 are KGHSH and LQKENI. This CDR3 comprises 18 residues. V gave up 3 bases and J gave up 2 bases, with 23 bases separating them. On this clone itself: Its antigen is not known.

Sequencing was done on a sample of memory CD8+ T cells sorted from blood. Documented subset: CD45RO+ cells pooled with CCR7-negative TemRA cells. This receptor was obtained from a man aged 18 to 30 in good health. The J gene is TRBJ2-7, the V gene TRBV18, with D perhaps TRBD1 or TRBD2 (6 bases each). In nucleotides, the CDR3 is TGTGCCAGCTCACCGGGCGGGGTCGACTCGGGACACCCCTACGAGCAGTACTTC. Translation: CASSPGGVDSGHPYEQYF. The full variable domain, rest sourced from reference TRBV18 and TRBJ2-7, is NAGVMQNPRHLVRRRGQEARLRCSPMKGHSHVYWYRQLPEEGLKFMVYLQKENIIDESGMPKERFSAEFPKEGPSILRIQQVVRGDSAAYFCASSPGGVDSGHPYEQYFGPGTRLTVT.